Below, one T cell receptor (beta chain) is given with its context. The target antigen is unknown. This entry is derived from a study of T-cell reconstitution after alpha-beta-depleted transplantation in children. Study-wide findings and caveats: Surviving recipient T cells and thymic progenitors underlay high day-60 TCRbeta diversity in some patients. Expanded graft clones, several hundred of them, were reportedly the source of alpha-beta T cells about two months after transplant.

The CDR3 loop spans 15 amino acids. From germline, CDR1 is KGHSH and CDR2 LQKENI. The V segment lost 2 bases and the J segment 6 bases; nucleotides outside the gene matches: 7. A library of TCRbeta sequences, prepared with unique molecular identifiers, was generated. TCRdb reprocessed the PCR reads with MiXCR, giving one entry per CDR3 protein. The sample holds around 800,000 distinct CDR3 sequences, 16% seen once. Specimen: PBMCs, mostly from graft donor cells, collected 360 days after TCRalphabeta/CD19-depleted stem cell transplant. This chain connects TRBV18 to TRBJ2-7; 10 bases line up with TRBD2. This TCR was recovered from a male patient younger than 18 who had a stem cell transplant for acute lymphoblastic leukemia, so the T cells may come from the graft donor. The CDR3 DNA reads TGTGCCAGCTCACCATGGACTAGCGGAGGAGGCGAGCAGTACTTC. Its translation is CASSPWTSGGGEQYF.